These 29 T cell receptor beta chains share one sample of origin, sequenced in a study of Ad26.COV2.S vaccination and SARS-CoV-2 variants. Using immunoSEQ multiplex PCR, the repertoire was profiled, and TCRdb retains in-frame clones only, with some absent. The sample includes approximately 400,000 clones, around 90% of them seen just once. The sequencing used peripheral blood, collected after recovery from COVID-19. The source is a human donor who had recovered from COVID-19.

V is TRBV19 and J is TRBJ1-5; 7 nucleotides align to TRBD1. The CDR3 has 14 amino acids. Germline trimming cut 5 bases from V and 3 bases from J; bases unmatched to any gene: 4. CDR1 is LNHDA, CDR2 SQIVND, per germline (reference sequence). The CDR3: CASSPGTVNQPQHF. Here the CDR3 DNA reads TGTGCCAGTAGTCCCGGGACAGTCAATCAGCCCCAGCATTTT.

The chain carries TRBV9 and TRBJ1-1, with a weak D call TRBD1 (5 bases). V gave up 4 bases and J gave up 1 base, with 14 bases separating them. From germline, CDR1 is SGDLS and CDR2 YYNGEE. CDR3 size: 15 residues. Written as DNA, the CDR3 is TGTGCCAGCAGCCCACTTTGGGGGGAGAACACTGAAGCTTTCTTT. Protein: CASSPLWGENTEAFF.

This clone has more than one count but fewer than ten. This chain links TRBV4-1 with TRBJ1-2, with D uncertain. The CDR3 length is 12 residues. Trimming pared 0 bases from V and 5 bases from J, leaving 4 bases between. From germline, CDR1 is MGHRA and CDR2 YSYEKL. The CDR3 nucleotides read TGCGCCAGCAGCCAAGATTTGTATGGCTACACCTTC. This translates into CASSQDLYGYTF.

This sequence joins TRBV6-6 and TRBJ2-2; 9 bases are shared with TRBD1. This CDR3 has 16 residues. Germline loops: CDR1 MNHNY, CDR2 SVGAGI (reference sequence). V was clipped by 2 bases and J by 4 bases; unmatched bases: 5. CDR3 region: CASSYGGQGLTGELFF. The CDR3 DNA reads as TGTGCCAGCAGTTACGGGGGACAGGGCCTCACCGGGGAGCTGTTTTTT.

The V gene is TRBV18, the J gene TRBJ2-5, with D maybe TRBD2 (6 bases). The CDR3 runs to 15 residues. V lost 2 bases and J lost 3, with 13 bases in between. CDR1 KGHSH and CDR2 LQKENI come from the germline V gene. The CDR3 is CASSPIAGPEETQYF. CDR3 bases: TGTGCCAGCTCACCAATTGCGGGGCCCGAAGAGACCCAGTACTTC.

CDR3 DNA sequence: TGTGCCAGCAGCGTAGGGGCTAGCGGGGGGGCCCAAGAGACCCAGTACTTC. Amino acid sequence: CASSVGASGGAQETQYF. The gene calls are TRBV9 and TRBJ2-5; 12 bases map to TRBD2. Germline V gives CDR1 SGDLS, CDR2 YYNGEE. CDR3 length: 17 amino acids. V gave up 0 bases and J gave up 1 base; unmatched junction bases: 4.

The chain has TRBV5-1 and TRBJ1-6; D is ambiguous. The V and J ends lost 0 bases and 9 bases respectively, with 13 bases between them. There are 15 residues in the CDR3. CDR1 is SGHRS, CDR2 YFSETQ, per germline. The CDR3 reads CASSLAWAGVSPLHF. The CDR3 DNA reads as TGCGCCAGCAGCTTGGCCTGGGCTGGGGTTTCACCCCTCCACTTT.

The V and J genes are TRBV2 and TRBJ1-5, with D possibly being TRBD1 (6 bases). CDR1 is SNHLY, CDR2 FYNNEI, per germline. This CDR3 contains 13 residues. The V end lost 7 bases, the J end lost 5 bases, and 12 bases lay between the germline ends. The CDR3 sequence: CASMVRGDQPQHF. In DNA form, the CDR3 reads TGTGCCAGCATGGTGAGGGGGGATCAGCCCCAGCATTTT. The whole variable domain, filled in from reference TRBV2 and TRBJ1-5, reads EPEVTQTPSHQVTQMGQEVILRCVPISNHLYFYWYRQILGQKVEFLVSFYNNEISEKSEIFDDQFSVERPDGSNFTLKIRSTKLEDSAMYFCASMVRGDQPQHFGDGTRLSIL.

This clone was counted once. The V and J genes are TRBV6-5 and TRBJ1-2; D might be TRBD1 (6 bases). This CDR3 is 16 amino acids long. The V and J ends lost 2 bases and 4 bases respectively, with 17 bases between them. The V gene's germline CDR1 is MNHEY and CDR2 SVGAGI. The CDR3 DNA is TGTGCCAGCAGTTACACTTCAGGGGTAGGAATCTATGGCTACACCTTC. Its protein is CASSYTSGVGIYGYTF.

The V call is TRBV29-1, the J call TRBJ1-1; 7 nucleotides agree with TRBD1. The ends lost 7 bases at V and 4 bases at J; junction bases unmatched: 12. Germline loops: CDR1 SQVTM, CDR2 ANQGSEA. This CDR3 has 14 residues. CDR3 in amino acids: CSAARGDLGTEAFF. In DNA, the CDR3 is TGCAGCGCCGCCAGGGGGGATTTGGGCACTGAAGCTTTCTTT.

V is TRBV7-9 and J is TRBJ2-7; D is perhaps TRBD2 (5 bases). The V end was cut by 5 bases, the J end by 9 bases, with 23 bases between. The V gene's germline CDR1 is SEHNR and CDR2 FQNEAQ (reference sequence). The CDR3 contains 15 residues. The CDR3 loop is CASSTHRDLGVTQYF. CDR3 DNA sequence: TGTGCCAGCAGCACCCACCGGGATCTCGGCGTCACGCAGTACTTC.

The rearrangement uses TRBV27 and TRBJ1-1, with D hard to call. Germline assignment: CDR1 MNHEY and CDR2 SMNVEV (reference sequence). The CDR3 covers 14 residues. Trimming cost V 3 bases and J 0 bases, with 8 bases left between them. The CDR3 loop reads CASSFRTVNTEAFF. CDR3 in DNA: TGTGCCAGCAGTTTCAGGACGGTGAACACTGAAGCTTTCTTT.

In DNA form, the CDR3 reads TGTGCCAGCAGCGAACTAGGTCCCCAAGAGACCCAGTACTTC. It translates to CASSELGPQETQYF. This rearrangement joins TRBV7-9 to TRBJ2-5, with D possibly being TRBD2 (5 bases). CDR3 size: 14 residues. Germline V gene data show CDR1 as SEHNR and CDR2 as FQNEAQ (reference sequence). Trimming pared 5 bases from V and 1 base from J, leaving 11 bases between.

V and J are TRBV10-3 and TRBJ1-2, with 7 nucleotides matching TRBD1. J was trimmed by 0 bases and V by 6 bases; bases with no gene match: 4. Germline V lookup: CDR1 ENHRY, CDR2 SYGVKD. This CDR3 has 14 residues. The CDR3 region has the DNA TGTGCCATCAGCCCCGGGACAGCTAACTATGGCTACACCTTC. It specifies CAISPGTANYGYTF.

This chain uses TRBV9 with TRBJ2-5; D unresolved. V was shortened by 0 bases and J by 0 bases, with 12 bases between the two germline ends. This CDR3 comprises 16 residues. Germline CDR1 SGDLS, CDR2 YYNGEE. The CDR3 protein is CASSVVGSSYQETQYF. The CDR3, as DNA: TGTGCCAGCAGCGTAGTGGGGTCGTCTTACCAAGAGACCCAGTACTTC.

CDR3 nucleotides: TGTGCCAGCAGCCCCCGGGACAACTCCTACGAGCAGTACTTC. Translating it yields CASSPRDNSYEQYF. V usage is TRBV9 and J usage is TRBJ2-7, with D possibly being TRBD1 (6 bases). The ends were cut back, 4 bases at V and 0 bases at J, with 11 bases in the middle. The CDR3 has 14 residues. Germline CDR1 SGDLS, CDR2 YYNGEE.

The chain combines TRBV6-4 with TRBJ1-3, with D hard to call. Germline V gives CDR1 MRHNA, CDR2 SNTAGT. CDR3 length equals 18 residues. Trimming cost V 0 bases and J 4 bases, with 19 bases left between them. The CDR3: CASSDSRRDNEPGNTIYF. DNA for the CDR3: TGTGCCAGCAGTGACTCAAGACGAGATAACGAGCCCGGAAACACCATATATTTT.

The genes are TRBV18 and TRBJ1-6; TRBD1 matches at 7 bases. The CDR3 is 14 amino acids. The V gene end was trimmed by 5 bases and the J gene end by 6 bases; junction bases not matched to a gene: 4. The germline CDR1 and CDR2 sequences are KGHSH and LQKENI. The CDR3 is CASSGTEGNSPLHF. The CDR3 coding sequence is TGTGCCAGCTCAGGGACAGAGGGTAATTCACCCCTCCACTTT.

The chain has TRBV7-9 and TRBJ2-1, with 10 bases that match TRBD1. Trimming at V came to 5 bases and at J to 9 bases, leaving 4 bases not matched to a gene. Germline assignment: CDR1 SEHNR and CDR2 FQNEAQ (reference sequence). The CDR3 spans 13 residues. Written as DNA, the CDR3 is TGTGCCAGCAGCGCGACAGGGGGCGTTGAGCAGTTCTTC. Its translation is CASSATGGVEQFF.

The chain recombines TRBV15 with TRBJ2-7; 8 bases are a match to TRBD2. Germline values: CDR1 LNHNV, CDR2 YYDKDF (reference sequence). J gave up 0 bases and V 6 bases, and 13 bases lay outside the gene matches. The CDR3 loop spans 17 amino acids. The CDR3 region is CATRLTPSGGDSYEQYF. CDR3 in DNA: TGTGCCACCAGGCTCACCCCGAGCGGGGGTGACTCCTACGAGCAGTACTTC.

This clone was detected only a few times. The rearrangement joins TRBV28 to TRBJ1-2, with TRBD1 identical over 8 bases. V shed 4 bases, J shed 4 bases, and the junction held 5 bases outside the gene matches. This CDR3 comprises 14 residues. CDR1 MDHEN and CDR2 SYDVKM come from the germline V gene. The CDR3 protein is CASSSGQDSYGYTF. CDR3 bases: TGTGCCAGCAGTTCGGGACAGGATAGCTATGGCTACACCTTC.

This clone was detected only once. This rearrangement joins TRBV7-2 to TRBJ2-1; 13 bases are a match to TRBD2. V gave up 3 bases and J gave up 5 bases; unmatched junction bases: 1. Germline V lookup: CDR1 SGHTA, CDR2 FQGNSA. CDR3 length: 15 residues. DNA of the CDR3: TGTGCCAGCAGCTTCGGGACTAGCGGGGACAATGAGCAGTTCTTC. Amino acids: CASSFGTSGDNEQFF.

This chain's CDR3 is CASSQTPGQGASYEQYF. The CDR3 coding sequence is TGTGCCAGCAGCCAAACCCCGGGACAGGGGGCTTCGTACGAGCAGTACTTC. The chain carries TRBV7-9 and TRBJ2-7, with TRBD1 identical over 12 bases. Germline lookup yields CDR1 SEHNR and CDR2 FQNEAQ (reference sequence). This CDR3 comprises 17 residues. The V segment lost 5 bases and the J segment 4 bases; nucleotides outside the gene matches: 12.

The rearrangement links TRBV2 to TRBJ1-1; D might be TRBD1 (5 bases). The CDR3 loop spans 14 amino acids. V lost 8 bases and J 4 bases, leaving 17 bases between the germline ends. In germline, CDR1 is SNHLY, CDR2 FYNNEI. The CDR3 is CASSVDSAITEAFF. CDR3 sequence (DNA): TGTGCCAGCTCTGTTGACAGTGCGATCACTGAAGCTTTCTTT.

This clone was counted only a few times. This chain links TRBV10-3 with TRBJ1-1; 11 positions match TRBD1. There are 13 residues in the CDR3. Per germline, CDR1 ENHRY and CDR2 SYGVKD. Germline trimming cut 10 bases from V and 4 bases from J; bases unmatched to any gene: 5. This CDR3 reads CATAGQGATEAFF. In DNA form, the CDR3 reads TGTGCCACCGCAGGACAGGGGGCCACTGAAGCTTTCTTT.

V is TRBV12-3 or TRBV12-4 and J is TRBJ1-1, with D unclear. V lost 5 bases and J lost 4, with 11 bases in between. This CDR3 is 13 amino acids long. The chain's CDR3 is CASSNQRGTEAFF. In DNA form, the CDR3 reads TGTGCCAGCAGTAATCAGCGGGGCACTGAAGCTTTCTTT.

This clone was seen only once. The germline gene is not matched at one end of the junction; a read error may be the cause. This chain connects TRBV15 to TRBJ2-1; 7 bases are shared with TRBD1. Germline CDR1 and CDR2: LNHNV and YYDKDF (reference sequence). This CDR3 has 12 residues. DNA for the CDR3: TGTGCCACCAGCAACGTACGACAGGGCAAGCTCTTC. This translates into CATSNVRQGKLF. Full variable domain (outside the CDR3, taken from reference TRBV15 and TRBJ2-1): DAMVIQNPRYQVTQFGKPVTLSCSQTLNHNVMYWYQQKSSQAPKLLFHYYDKDFNNEADTPDNFQSRRPNTSFCFLDIRSPGLGDTAMYLCATSNVRQGKLFGPGTRLTVL.

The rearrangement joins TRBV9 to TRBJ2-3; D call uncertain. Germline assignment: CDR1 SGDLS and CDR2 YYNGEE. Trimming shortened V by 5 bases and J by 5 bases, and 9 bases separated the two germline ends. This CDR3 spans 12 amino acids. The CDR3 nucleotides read TGTGCCAGCAGGGGTTGGAGAGATACGCAGTATTTT. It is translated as CASRGWRDTQYF.

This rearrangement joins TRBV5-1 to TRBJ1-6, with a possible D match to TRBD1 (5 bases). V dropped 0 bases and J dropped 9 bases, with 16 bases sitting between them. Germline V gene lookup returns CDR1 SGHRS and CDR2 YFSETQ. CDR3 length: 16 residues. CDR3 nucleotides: TGCGCCAGCAGCTTGGTTCCCCCGGGCGGGGGTTCACCCCTCCACTTT. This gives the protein CASSLVPPGGGSPLHF. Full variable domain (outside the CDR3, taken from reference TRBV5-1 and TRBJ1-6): KAGVTQTPRYLIKTRGQQVTLSCSPISGHRSVSWYQQTPGQGLQFLFEYFSETQRNKGNFPGRFSGRQFSNSRSEMNVSTLELGDSALYLCASSLVPPGGGSPLHFGNGTRLTVT.